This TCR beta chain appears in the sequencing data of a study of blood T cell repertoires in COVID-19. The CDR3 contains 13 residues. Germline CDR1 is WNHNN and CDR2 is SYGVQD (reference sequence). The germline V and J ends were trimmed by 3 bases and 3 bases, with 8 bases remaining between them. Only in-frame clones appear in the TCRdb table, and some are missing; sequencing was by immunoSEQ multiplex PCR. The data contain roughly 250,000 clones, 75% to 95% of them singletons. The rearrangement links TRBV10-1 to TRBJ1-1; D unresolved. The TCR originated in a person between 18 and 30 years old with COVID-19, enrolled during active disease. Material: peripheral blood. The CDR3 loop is CASSDREYTEAFF. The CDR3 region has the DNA TGCGCCAGCAGTGACCGGGAGTACACTGAAGCTTTCTTT.